One and the same sample provided the 17 T cell receptor beta chains below, sequenced in a study of T-cell memory formation after mild COVID-19 (dated by TCRdb to the early 2020s). Library generation was performed with 5' RACE. For sequencing, an Illumina NovaSeq 6000 was employed. TCRdb reprocessed the public reads (quality trimming at Q25 with fastp, clone calling with MiXCR) and kept in-frame beta chains. Each CDR3 protein appears once, grouped with its most common genes and DNA. This sample is represented by 150,000 to 200,000 distinct CDR3 sequences; 9.5% to 13% of them were singletons. The ten largest clones take up 3% to 4% of the sample. What was sequenced was PBMCs or a T cell subset sorted from them (not recorded which). All receptors come from a young man who had mild COVID-19 (a few samples of this study predate the infection). The sample titles of this study are shuffled in the database, so cell type and time point are left out; the donor was told from shared clones.

This clonotype was counted many times. The chain recombines TRBV7-2 with TRBJ2-1, with 8 bases lining up with TRBD1. Germline CDR1 and CDR2: SGHTA and FQGNSA. V lost 3 bases to trimming and J lost 4 bases; unmatched junction nucleotides: 5. The CDR3 is 15 residues long. The CDR3 sequence: CASSFGTGAYNEQFF. The CDR3 DNA reads as TGTGCCAGCAGCTTCGGGACAGGTGCATACAATGAGCAGTTCTTC. Drawing the rest from reference TRBV7-2 and TRBJ2-1, the complete variable domain is GAGVSQSPSNKVTEKGKDVELRCDPISGHTALYWYRQSLGQGLEFLIYFQGNSAPDKSGLPSDRFSAERTGGSVSTLTIQRTQQEDSAVYLCASSFGTGAYNEQFFGPGTRLTVL.

The chain has TRBV20-1 and TRBJ2-3; 9 bases match TRBD2. V lost 5 bases and J lost 5; bases outside the gene matches: 11. Per germline, CDR1 DFQATT and CDR2 SNEGSKA (reference sequence). The CDR3 is 15 residues long. CDR3 in amino acids: CSAPLWRGGLDTQYF. CDR3 coding DNA: TGCAGTGCTCCCCTTTGGCGGGGGGGCCTAGATACGCAGTATTTT.

This clonotype has just a few counts. A read error may be the cause here, since a much bigger clone is one base away. This chain connects TRBV2 to TRBJ1-1; D unclear. Per the germline V gene, CDR1 is SNHLY and CDR2 is FYNNEI. The CDR3 length is 13 residues. With 7 bases removed from V and 4 bases from J, the gap between germline ends came to 13 bases. The DNA for the CDR3 is TGTGCCAGCACCAAGACGGAGATCACTGAAGCTTTCTTT. This encodes CASTKTEITEAFF.

Worth noting for this clonotype: A much larger clone is a single base away; this may be a read error. The chain combines TRBV13 with TRBJ2-5; possible D gene TRBD1, 5 bases. The ends were cut back, 4 bases at V and 3 bases at J, with 9 bases in the middle. CDR1 is PRHDT and CDR2 is FYEKMQ in the germline V gene (reference sequence). This CDR3 spans 13 amino acids. The DNA for the CDR3 is TGTGCCAGCAGCTCAGGGCCTAAAGAGACCCAGTACTTC. This sequence encodes CASSSGPKETQYF.

The chain carries TRBV7-2 and TRBJ1-2, with D hard to call. Germline values: CDR1 SGHTA, CDR2 FQGNSA. This CDR3 is built from 13 residues. V was clipped by 5 bases and J by 8 bases, with 15 bases between them. The CDR3 is CASSLGLARGYTF. In nucleotides, the CDR3 is TGTGCCAGCAGCCTAGGACTGGCTAGGGGCTACACCTTC.

There are many counts of this clonotype. The chain has TRBV7-3 and TRBJ1-1; 7 nucleotides agree with TRBD1. V gave up 5 bases and J gave up 5 bases; unmatched junction bases: 5. The CDR3 covers 13 residues. Per germline, CDR1 SGHTA and CDR2 FQGTGA. The DNA for the CDR3 is TGTGCCAGCAGCACTCAGGGGGGGACTGAAGCTTTCTTT. It codes for CASSTQGGTEAFF.

The chain recombines TRBV7-2 with TRBJ2-1; D gene uncertain. This CDR3 has 13 residues. Germline CDR1 reads SGHTA; CDR2 reads FQGNSA. V was clipped by 5 bases and J by 8 bases, with 13 bases between them. The CDR3 spells CASSPDWNDEQFF. CDR3 DNA sequence: TGTGCCAGCAGCCCTGACTGGAATGATGAGCAGTTCTTC.

In this sample, this clonotype turned up many times. This chain joins TRBV7-2 and TRBJ2-3; D gene uncertain. Germline V gene lookup returns CDR1 SGHTA and CDR2 FQGNSA. This CDR3 comprises 13 residues. V was clipped by 4 bases and J by 6 bases, with 11 bases between them. The CDR3 DNA reads as TGTGCCAGCAGCTCCCGGGTGGCGGATACGCAGTATTTT. It specifies CASSSRVADTQYF.

This clonotype has just a few counts. J is TRBJ2-3 and V is TRBV12-3 or TRBV12-4; D is possibly TRBD1 (5 bases). This CDR3 region has 12 residues. V was shortened by 6 bases and J by 8 bases, with 12 bases between the two germline ends. The DNA for the CDR3 is TGTGCCAGCAGCTTACAGGCTGCTACGCAGTATTTT. As protein: CASSLQAATQYF.

The chain is built from TRBV20-1 and TRBJ1-1; weak D call: TRBD1 (6 bases). V lost 5 bases and J 6 bases, leaving 16 bases between the germline ends. This CDR3 has 13 residues. Germline V gene lookup returns CDR1 DFQATT and CDR2 SNEGSKA (reference sequence). The DNA for the CDR3 is TGCAGTGCTTGGGGTGGGACAAAGCCTGAAGCTTTCTTT. Amino acids: CSAWGGTKPEAFF.

The genes are TRBV11-2 and TRBJ1-1; tentative D call: TRBD1 (6 bases). The CDR3 totals 14 residues. The V gene's germline CDR1 is SGHAT and CDR2 FQNNGV. Trimming left V 4 bases short and J 7 bases short, with 16 bases between. CDR3 bases: TGTGCCAGCAGCTCCCCGGGACAAGCCTTTGAAGCTTTCTTT. Translating it yields CASSSPGQAFEAFF.

This chain connects TRBV15 to TRBJ2-5, with no clear D. Germline V gene lookup returns CDR1 LNHNV and CDR2 YYDKDF (reference sequence). The CDR3 is 15 residues long. V was pared by 1 base and J by 5 bases, with 14 bases between. The CDR3 DNA follows: TGTGCCACCAGCAGAGCCTCCGGACCAGGCGAGACCCAGTACTTC. It encodes CATSRASGPGETQYF.

CDR3 protein: CASSEVRGEESGYTF. The CDR3 bases are TGTGCCAGCAGTGAGGTCCGGGGAGAGGAGAGTGGCTACACCTTC. V is TRBV2 and J is TRBJ1-2, with D hard to call. Between the trimmed V and J ends, which lost 3 bases and 7 bases, there was a span of 18 bases. The CDR3 covers 15 residues. Germline loops: CDR1 SNHLY, CDR2 FYNNEI.

The rearrangement joins TRBV10-1 to TRBJ2-7, with a possible D match to TRBD2 (6 bases). V was cut by 6 bases and J by 3 bases, with 12 bases left in between. The CDR3 spans 13 residues. Germline V gives CDR1 WNHNN, CDR2 SYGVQD (reference sequence). The CDR3 coding sequence is TGCGCCAGCAGGGAGGGAGACGGCTACGAGCAGTACTTC. Translating gives CASREGDGYEQYF.

The gene calls are TRBV7-9 and TRBJ2-3; TRBD2 might be the D (5 bases). The CDR3 is 16 amino acids. CDR1 SEHNR and CDR2 FQNEAQ come from the germline V gene (reference sequence). V shed 5 bases and J shed 2 bases, with 17 bases lying between them. The CDR3 loop reads CASSPSRASNTDTQYF. The CDR3 DNA reads as TGTGCCAGCAGCCCCTCTCGGGCTAGCAACACAGATACGCAGTATTTT.

This clonotype turned up a few times. The rearrangement uses TRBV27 and TRBJ1-1, with no clear D. Germline CDR1 MNHEY, CDR2 SMNVEV (reference sequence). CDR3 length: 11 amino acids. The V end was cut by 9 bases, the J end by 4 bases, with 9 bases between. CDR3 residues: CARNICTEAFF. The DNA of the CDR3 is TGTGCCAGGAACATTTGCACTGAAGCTTTCTTT.

About this clonotype: At one boundary the junction diverges from the germline segment, which might be a read error. The genes are TRBV7-7 and TRBJ2-5; D call uncertain. The CDR3 spans 13 residues. Germline CDR1 and CDR2: SSHAT and FNYEAQ (reference sequence). CDR3 sequence: CASSKGNQETQYF. For the CDR3, the DNA is TGTGCTAGCAGTAAAGGGAACCAAGAGACCCAGTACTTC.